The clone carrying this T cell receptor beta chain was observed a handful of times. The antigen is undetermined. Germline V lookup: CDR1 SGHDT, CDR2 YYEEEE. V was trimmed by 5 bases and J by 4 bases, leaving 16 bases between them. CDR3 size: 15 residues. The sample belongs to a study of identical twins. General observations from the study: Twins showed weaker excess sharing in their beta out-of-frame sequences. Invariant populations such as MAIT and iNKT cells could partly muddle zero-insertion analyses. Twin-shared out-of-frame alpha sequences were enriched for low generation probability.

It was template switching that added a universal primer site, and there were unique molecular identifiers on the cDNA. In TCRdb, the 5' RACE reads were re-called with MiXCR into one record per CDR3 protein. Of about 530,000 distinct CDR3 sequences in the sample, 13% to 15% were seen once. In addition, the sample was reused for a study of yellow fever vaccine responses in identical twins.

Sequenced material: CD4+ T cells sorted from blood. The V and J genes are TRBV5-6 and TRBJ1-5; D gene unclear. This sequence was found in a woman younger than 30 in good health. The CDR3 here is CASRSFGEGNQPQHF. CDR3 bases: TGTGCCAGCAGATCATTCGGGGAGGGTAATCAGCCCCAGCATTTT.